This T cell receptor (beta chain) derives from a study of T cells after yellow fever vaccination. Study-wide points: Clonotype sharing between CD4 and CD8 compartments was small.

TCRdb re-derived calls from the 5' RACE reads in MiXCR, one entry per CDR3 protein. The sample gives around 88,000 distinct CDR3 sequences, roughly 15% of which show up once; around 23% is in the top ten. This clonotype was sampled from a man aged 18 to 35 who received the YFV17D yellow fever vaccine. Here the sequenced sample was CD8+ T cells not binding an NS4B(214-222) dextramer, sorted from PBMCs, taken about 20 days after the first yellow fever vaccination.

The CDR3 nucleotides are TGTGCCAGCAGCTTTTTTTTTCCCTCGCGGAGGGGAGCTTTCTTT. This gives the protein CASSFFFPSRRGAFF. The chain links TRBV5-5 to TRBJ1-1; a weak D match, TRBD1 (5 bases). Per the germline V gene, CDR1 is SGHKS and CDR2 is YYEKEE (reference sequence). This CDR3 has 15 amino acids. The germline V and J ends were trimmed by 2 bases and 10 bases, with 21 bases remaining between them.